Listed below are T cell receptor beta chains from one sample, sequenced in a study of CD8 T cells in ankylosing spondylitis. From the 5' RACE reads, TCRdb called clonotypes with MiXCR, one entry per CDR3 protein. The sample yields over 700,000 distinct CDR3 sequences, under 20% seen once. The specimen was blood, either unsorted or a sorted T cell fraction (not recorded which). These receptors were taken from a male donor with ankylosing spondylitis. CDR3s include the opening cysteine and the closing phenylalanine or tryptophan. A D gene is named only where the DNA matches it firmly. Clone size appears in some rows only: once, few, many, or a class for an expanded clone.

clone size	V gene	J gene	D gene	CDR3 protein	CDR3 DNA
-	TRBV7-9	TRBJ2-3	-	CASSLVGGGSTDTQYF	TGTGCCAGCAGCTTAGTCGGCGGAGGGAGCACAGATACGCAGTATTTT
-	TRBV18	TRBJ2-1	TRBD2	CASSPSSGAREQFF	TGTGCCAGCTCACCATCTAGCGGGGCCCGAGAGCAGTTCTTC
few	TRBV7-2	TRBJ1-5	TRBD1	CASSPTQGDQPQHF	TGTGCCAGCAGCCCAACACAGGGGGATCAGCCCCAGCATTTT
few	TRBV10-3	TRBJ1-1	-	CAISGTANTEAFF	TGTGCCATCAGTGGAACAGCCAACACTGAAGCTTTCTTT
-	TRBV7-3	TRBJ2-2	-	CASSLSLAPNGELFF	TGTGCCAGCAGCTTAAGTTTGGCGCCAAACGGGGAGCTGTTTTTT
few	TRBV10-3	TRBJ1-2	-	CAISESGFLDGYTF	TGTGCCATCAGTGAGTCCGGGTTCTTGGATGGCTACACCTTC
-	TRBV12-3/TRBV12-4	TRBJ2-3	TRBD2	CASSSTSTDTDTQYF	TGTGCCAGCAGTTCGACTAGCACTGACACAGATACGCAGTATTTT
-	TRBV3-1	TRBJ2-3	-	CASSRRGRGGTDTQYF	TGTGCCAGCAGCCGAAGAGGTCGCGGTGGCACAGATACGCAGTATTTT
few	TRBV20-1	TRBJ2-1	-	CSVQGSQKINEQFF	TGCAGTGTCCAGGGGTCCCAGAAAATCAATGAGCAGTTCTTC
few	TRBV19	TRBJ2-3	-	CASSTRRDSSSTDTQYF	TGTGCCAGTAGTACCAGGCGGGACTCCTCTAGCACAGATACGCAGTATTTT
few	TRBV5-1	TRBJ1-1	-	CAMGPRSKVEAFF	TGCGCCATGGGACCCCGGTCCAAAGTGGAAGCTTTCTTT
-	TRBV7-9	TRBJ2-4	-	CASSSDRAKNIQYF	TGTGCCAGCAGCTCGGACAGAGCCAAAAACATTCAGTACTTC
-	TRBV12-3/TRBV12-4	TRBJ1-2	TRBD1	CASSLTGARGYTF	TGTGCCAGCAGCCTGACAGGGGCCAGGGGCTACACCTTC
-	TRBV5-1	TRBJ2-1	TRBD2	CASSLRLAGGPNEQFF	TGCGCCAGCAGCTTAAGACTAGCGGGAGGGCCGAATGAGCAGTTCTTC
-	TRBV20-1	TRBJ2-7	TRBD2	CSARDPIAGGYEQYF	TGCAGTGCTAGAGATCCGATAGCGGGAGGTTACGAGCAGTACTTC
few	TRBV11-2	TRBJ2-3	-	CAVRDPTDTQYF	TGTGCCGTCCGGGACCCCACAGATACGCAGTATTTT
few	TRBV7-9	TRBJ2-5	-	CASSLAFQETQYF	TGTGCCAGCAGCTTAGCATTCCAAGAGACCCAGTACTTC
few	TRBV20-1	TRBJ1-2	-	CSALVGGSEGGYTF	TGCAGTGCCTTAGTGGGGGGCTCCGAGGGTGGCTACACCTTC
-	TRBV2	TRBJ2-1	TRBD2	CALSFFWGAGIYNEQFF	TGTGCCCTCAGTTTTTTCTGGGGAGCGGGGATATACAATGAGCAGTTCTTC
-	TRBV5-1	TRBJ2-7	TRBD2	CASSFGSGGTYEQYF	TGCGCCAGCAGCTTTGGGAGCGGGGGAACCTACGAGCAGTACTTC
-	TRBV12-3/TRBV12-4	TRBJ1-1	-	CASSLTDRGIGRRTEAFF	TGTGCCAGCAGCCTAACCGACCGGGGGATTGGGCGACGGACTGAAGCTTTCTTT
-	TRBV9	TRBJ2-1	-	CASSVFGSGNEQFF	TGTGCCAGCAGCGTTTTCGGGAGTGGGAATGAGCAGTTCTTC
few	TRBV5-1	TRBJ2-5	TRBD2	CASSLGPSGRMETQYF	TGCGCCAGCAGCTTGGGCCCTAGCGGGAGGATGGAGACCCAGTACTTC
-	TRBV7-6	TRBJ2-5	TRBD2	CASSRTSGGPRETQYF	TGTGCCAGCAGCCGGACTAGCGGGGGGCCACGGGAGACCCAGTACTTC
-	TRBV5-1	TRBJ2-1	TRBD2	CASSLGLAGISYNEQFF	TGCGCCAGCAGCCTGGGACTAGCGGGAATCTCATACAATGAGCAGTTCTTC